These T cell receptor beta chains were read from a single sample in a study of T cell changes during pregnancy in multiple sclerosis. Profiled with immunoSEQ multiplex PCR; TCRdb holds only in-frame clones, not every one. The sample shows 25,000 to 35,000 clones, approximately 89% of them seen only once. The sequences come from CD8+ T cells from peripheral blood mononuclear cells, collected in the first trimester of pregnancy. These receptors came from a female donor with multiple sclerosis, enrolled in a pregnancy study. Each CDR3 is given with its conserved first and last residue. Fields, in order: J gene, D gene, clone size, V gene, CDR3 protein, CDR3 DNA. A D gene is named only where the DNA matches it firmly. Not every row has a clone size; where given, it reads once, few, many or a size class.

J: TRBJ1-1
D: TRBD1
size: NA
V: TRBV5-4
CDR3: CASSTDRGREAFF
DNA: TGTGCCAGCAGCACAGACAGGGGTCGTGAAGCTTTCTTT

J: TRBJ2-5
D: TRBD2
size: NA
V: TRBV9
CDR3: CASSVGGEGLQETQYF
DNA: TGTGCCAGCAGCGTAGGGGGGGAGGGACTCCAAGAGACCCAGTACTTC

J: TRBJ2-1
D: NA
size: once
V: TRBV5-5
CDR3: CASSFGGIYEQFF
DNA: TGTGCCAGCAGCTTTGGCGGGATATATGAGCAGTTCTTC

J: TRBJ1-5
D: NA
size: NA
V: TRBV28
CDR3: CASSLYGAGDQPQHF
DNA: TGTGCCAGCAGTTTATACGGGGCAGGGGATCAGCCCCAGCATTTT

J: TRBJ1-1
D: NA
size: NA
V: TRBV25-1
CDR3: CASNWGEGGNTEAFF
DNA: TGTGCCAGCAACTGGGGGGAAGGAGGGAACACTGAAGCTTTCTTT

J: TRBJ2-1
D: NA
size: NA
V: TRBV6-5
CDR3: CASSYSTQGAYNEQFF
DNA: TGTGCCAGCAGTTACTCGACCCAGGGTGCTTACAATGAGCAGTTCTTC

J: TRBJ2-1
D: NA
size: NA
V: TRBV7-3
CDR3: CASSPAPTSREQFF
DNA: TGTGCCAGCAGCCCCGCCCCCACTAGCAGGGAGCAGTTCTTC

J: TRBJ2-1
D: TRBD1
size: NA
V: TRBV5-1
CDR3: CASGQDPAFEQFF
DNA: TGCGCCAGCGGACAGGACCCCGCTTTTGAGCAGTTCTTC

J: TRBJ2-7
D: NA
size: NA
V: TRBV4-1
CDR3: CASSQDAQEAYEQYF
DNA: TGCGCCAGCAGCCAAGATGCACAGGAAGCCTACGAGCAGTACTTC

J: TRBJ2-7
D: NA
size: NA
V: TRBV4-1
CDR3: CASSQVVGGSAYEQYF
DNA: TGCGCCAGCAGCCAAGTGGTGGGAGGAAGCGCCTACGAGCAGTACTTC

J: TRBJ2-7
D: TRBD1
size: NA
V: TRBV6-5
CDR3: CASSYAGTAYEQYF
DNA: TGTGCCAGCAGTTACGCCGGGACAGCCTACGAGCAGTACTTC

J: TRBJ1-3
D: TRBD1
size: NA
V: TRBV5-5
CDR3: CASSLTGAGNTIYF
DNA: TGTGCCAGCAGCTTGACAGGGGCAGGAAACACCATATATTTT

J: TRBJ2-7
D: TRBD1
size: NA
V: TRBV13
CDR3: CASSPPAGQGNEQYF
DNA: TGTGCCAGCAGCCCGCCCGCGGGACAGGGGAACGAGCAGTACTTC

J: TRBJ2-7
D: TRBD1
size: NA
V: TRBV5-1
CDR3: CASSSLKGTGSYEQYF
DNA: TGCGCCAGCAGCTCCCTAAAGGGGACAGGCTCCTACGAGCAGTACTTC

J: TRBJ2-5
D: TRBD1
size: NA
V: TRBV9
CDR3: CASSVEGTGGETQYF
DNA: TGTGCCAGCAGCGTAGAAGGGACAGGGGGAGAGACCCAGTACTTC

J: TRBJ2-7
D: TRBD1
size: NA
V: TRBV29-1
CDR3: CSVEVRDSSYEQYF
DNA: TGCAGCGTTGAGGTCCGGGACAGCTCTTACGAGCAGTACTTC

J: TRBJ2-7
D: NA
size: NA
V: TRBV5-1
CDR3: CASSLGFDTTAYEQYF
DNA: TGCGCCAGCAGCTTGGGTTTCGACACGACGGCCTACGAGCAGTACTTC

J: TRBJ1-1
D: NA
size: NA
V: TRBV5-1
CDR3: CASSLVSTATEAFF
DNA: TGCGCCAGCAGCTTGGTCTCTACAGCCACTGAAGCTTTCTTT

J: TRBJ2-3
D: TRBD2
size: NA
V: TRBV15
CDR3: CATSTIRTSGATDTQYF
DNA: TGTGCCACCAGCACCATAAGGACTAGCGGAGCCACAGATACGCAGTATTTT

J: TRBJ2-1
D: NA
size: NA
V: TRBV6-1
CDR3: CASSDNYNEQFF
DNA: TGTGCCAGCAGTGACAATTACAATGAGCAGTTCTTC

J: TRBJ2-2
D: NA
size: NA
V: TRBV10-1
CDR3: CASSPTSFGAGELFF
DNA: TGCGCCAGCAGTCCAACTAGCTTCGGAGCCGGGGAGCTGTTTTTT

J: TRBJ1-1
D: NA
size: NA
V: TRBV6-5
CDR3: CASSYSEGLSEAFF
DNA: TGTGCCAGCAGTTACTCGGAGGGCTTATCTGAAGCTTTCTTT

J: TRBJ2-2
D: NA
size: once
V: TRBV4-1
CDR3: CASSQGDNHPTGELFF
DNA: TGCGCCAGCAGCCAGGGGGACAACCACCCCACCGGGGAGCTGTTTTTT

J: TRBJ2-6
D: NA
size: NA
V: TRBV5-6
CDR3: CASSPGAGGANVLTF
DNA: TGTGCCAGCAGCCCTGGGGCAGGTGGGGCCAACGTCCTGACTTTC

J: TRBJ2-1
D: TRBD2
size: NA
V: TRBV30
CDR3: CAWSPPTSGIYNEQFF
DNA: TGTGCCTGGAGTCCCCCGACTAGCGGGATTTACAATGAGCAGTTCTTC

J: TRBJ2-4
D: NA
size: NA
V: TRBV28
CDR3: CASSKGPLGGHF
DNA: TGTGCCAGCAGTAAAGGACCGCTTGGCGGGCACTTC

J: TRBJ2-7
D: NA
size: NA
V: TRBV14
CDR3: CASSQETGPYEQYF
DNA: TGTGCCAGCAGCCAGGAGACAGGTCCCTACGAGCAGTACTTC

J: TRBJ1-5
D: TRBD1
size: NA
V: TRBV5-1
CDR3: CASSLGQGIQPQHF
DNA: TGCGCCAGCAGCTTAGGACAGGGGATTCAGCCCCAGCATTTT

J: TRBJ2-3
D: TRBD2
size: NA
V: TRBV5-6
CDR3: CASSPGRAPTDTQYF
DNA: TGTGCCAGCAGCCCAGGGAGGGCCCCCACAGATACGCAGTATTTT

J: TRBJ2-3
D: TRBD2
size: NA
V: TRBV7-2
CDR3: CASSLWGTSALTSTDTQYF
DNA: TGTGCCAGCAGCTTATGGGGGACTAGCGCCTTAACGAGCACAGATACGCAGTATTTT

J: TRBJ2-3
D: NA
size: NA
V: TRBV7-9
CDR3: CAIPQGGVADTQYF
DNA: TGTGCCATCCCTCAGGGGGGAGTGGCAGATACGCAGTATTTT

J: TRBJ2-1
D: NA
size: NA
V: TRBV7-3
CDR3: CASSPAPTSREQFF
DNA: TGTGCCAGCAGCCCCGCCCCCACCAGCAGGGAGCAGTTCTTC

J: TRBJ2-7
D: TRBD2
size: NA
V: TRBV11-3
CDR3: CASSPKGTSSFYEQYF
DNA: TGTGCCAGCAGCCCAAAGGGGACTAGCAGTTTCTACGAGCAGTACTTC

J: TRBJ2-1
D: NA
size: NA
V: TRBV5-1
CDR3: CASSLASRNNEQFF
DNA: TGCGCCAGCAGCTTGGCATCGCGTAACAATGAGCAGTTCTTC

J: TRBJ2-2
D: TRBD2
size: NA
V: TRBV19
CDR3: CASSLAGEYYGPGELFF
DNA: TGTGCCAGTAGTCTAGCGGGAGAGTATTACGGACCCGGGGAGCTGTTTTTT

J: TRBJ2-3
D: NA
size: NA
V: TRBV6-4
CDR3: CASSEYSGMADTQYF
DNA: TGTGCCAGCAGTGAATACTCCGGGATGGCAGATACGCAGTATTTT

J: TRBJ2-2
D: TRBD2
size: NA
V: TRBV30
CDR3: CAWSYTSGTGELFF
DNA: TGTGCCTGGAGTTATACTAGCGGCACCGGGGAGCTGTTTTTT

J: TRBJ2-7
D: TRBD2
size: NA
V: TRBV4-1
CDR3: CASSQEPAGAYEQYF
DNA: TGCGCCAGCAGCCAAGAGCCAGCGGGAGCCTACGAGCAGTACTTC

J: TRBJ1-5
D: TRBD1
size: NA
V: TRBV27
CDR3: CASSSDRGFQPQHF
DNA: TGTGCCAGCAGTTCGGACAGGGGTTTTCAGCCCCAGCATTTT

J: TRBJ1-3
D: NA
size: NA
V: TRBV5-6
CDR3: CASSLAVNGNTIYF
DNA: TGTGCCAGCAGCTTGGCGGTTAACGGAAACACCATATATTTT

J: TRBJ2-3
D: NA
size: NA
V: TRBV12-5
CDR3: CASGYPEGRATDTQYF
DNA: TGTGCTAGTGGTTACCCTGAAGGGCGGGCAACAGATACGCAGTATTTT

J: TRBJ1-1
D: NA
size: NA
V: TRBV23-1
CDR3: CASSRGLPEGVNTEAFF
DNA: TGCGCCAGCAGTCGAGGACTTCCTGAGGGAGTGAACACTGAAGCTTTCTTT

J: TRBJ1-2
D: NA
size: NA
V: TRBV19
CDR3: CASSMTPGGNHGYTF
DNA: TGTGCCAGTAGTATGACGCCGGGGGGGAACCATGGCTACACCTTC

J: TRBJ2-7
D: NA
size: NA
V: TRBV28
CDR3: CASSSDAAGWTYEQYF
DNA: TGTGCCAGCAGCTCCGACGCCGCGGGATGGACCTACGAGCAGTACTTC

J: TRBJ1-5
D: NA
size: NA
V: TRBV19
CDR3: CASSFLNWGRQPQHF
DNA: TGTGCCAGTAGTTTCCTCAACTGGGGGCGTCAGCCCCAGCATTTT

J: TRBJ2-7
D: NA
size: NA
V: TRBV5-5
CDR3: CASSLVGSGTYEQYF
DNA: TGTGCCAGCAGCTTGGTGGGCTCAGGAACCTACGAGCAGTACTTC

J: TRBJ1-5
D: NA
size: NA
V: TRBV18
CDR3: CASSPGTPGNNQPQHF
DNA: TGTGCCAGCTCACCGGGGACTCCCGGCAATAATCAGCCCCAGCATTTT

J: TRBJ2-3
D: TRBD1
size: NA
V: TRBV7-9
CDR3: CASSPHKTGTGITDTQYF
DNA: TGTGCCAGCAGCCCGCATAAGACCGGGACAGGGATTACAGATACGCAGTATTTT

J: TRBJ2-1
D: TRBD2
size: NA
V: TRBV7-3
CDR3: CASSLAGGGDEQFF
DNA: TGTGCCAGCAGCTTAGCGGGAGGGGGGGATGAGCAGTTCTTC

J: TRBJ2-1
D: TRBD2
size: NA
V: TRBV7-9
CDR3: CASTLTSGYNEQFF
DNA: TGTGCCAGCACCCTGACTAGCGGATACAATGAGCAGTTCTTC

J: TRBJ2-4
D: NA
size: NA
V: TRBV19
CDR3: CASSMNRAGIQYF
DNA: TGTGCCAGTAGTATGAACAGGGCGGGCATTCAGTACTTC

J: TRBJ2-7
D: NA
size: NA
V: TRBV7-2
CDR3: CASSPRWEREQYF
DNA: TGTGCCAGCAGCCCACGTTGGGAGCGCGAGCAGTACTTC

J: TRBJ1-2
D: NA
size: NA
V: TRBV27
CDR3: CASSLSGGGLYGYTF
DNA: TGTGCCAGCAGTTTATCGGGCGGAGGCCTCTATGGCTACACCTTC

J: TRBJ1-1
D: NA
size: once
V: TRBV9
CDR3: CASSAKDSGNTEAFF
DNA: TGTGCCAGCAGCGCAAAGGACAGCGGGAACACTGAAGCTTTCTTT